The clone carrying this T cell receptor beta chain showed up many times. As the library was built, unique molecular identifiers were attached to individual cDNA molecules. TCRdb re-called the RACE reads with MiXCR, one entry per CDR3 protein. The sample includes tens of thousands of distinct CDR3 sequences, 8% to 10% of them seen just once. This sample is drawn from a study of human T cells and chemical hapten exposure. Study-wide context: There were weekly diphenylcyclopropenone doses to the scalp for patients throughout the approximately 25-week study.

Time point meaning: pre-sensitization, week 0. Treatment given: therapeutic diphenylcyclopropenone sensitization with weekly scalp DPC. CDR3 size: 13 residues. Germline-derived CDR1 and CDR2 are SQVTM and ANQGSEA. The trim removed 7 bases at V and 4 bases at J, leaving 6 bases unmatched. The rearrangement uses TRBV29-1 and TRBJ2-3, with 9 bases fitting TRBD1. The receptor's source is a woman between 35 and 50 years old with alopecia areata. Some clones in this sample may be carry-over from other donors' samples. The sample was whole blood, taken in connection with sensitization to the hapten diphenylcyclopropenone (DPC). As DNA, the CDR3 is TGCAGCGCCGGACAGGGGAACGCAGATACGCAGTATTTT. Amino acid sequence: CSAGQGNADTQYF.